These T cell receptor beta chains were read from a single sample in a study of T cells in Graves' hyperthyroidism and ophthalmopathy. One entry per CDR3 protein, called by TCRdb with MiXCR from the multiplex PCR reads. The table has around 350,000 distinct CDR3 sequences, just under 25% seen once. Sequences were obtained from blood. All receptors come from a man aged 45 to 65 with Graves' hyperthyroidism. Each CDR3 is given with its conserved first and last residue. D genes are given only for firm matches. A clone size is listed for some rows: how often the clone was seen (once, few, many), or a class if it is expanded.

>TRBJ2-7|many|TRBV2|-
TGTGCCAGCAACCCCTCCGAGGACCTTCGCTACGAGCAGTACTTC
CASNPSEDLRYEQYF
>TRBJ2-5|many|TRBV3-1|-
TGTGCCAGCAGCCAAGGACTAGGGGAGACCCAGTACTTC
CASSQGLGETQYF
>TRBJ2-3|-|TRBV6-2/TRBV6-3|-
TGTGCCAGCAGTTACTCGATACTTGGCGTCGGCTATACGCAGTATTTT
CASSYSILGVGYTQYF
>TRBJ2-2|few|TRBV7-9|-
TGTGCCAGCAGCTTGATCGGACTGGGAAACACCGGGGAGCTGTTTTTT
CASSLIGLGNTGELFF
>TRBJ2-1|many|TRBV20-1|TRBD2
TGCAGTGCTAGAGACCCCGCGACTAGCGGGGGACACAATGAGCAGTTCTTC
CSARDPATSGGHNEQFF
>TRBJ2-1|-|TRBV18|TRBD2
TGTGCCAGCTGGACCGGGAGGGCCACTTCCTACAATGAGCAGTTCTTC
CASWTGRATSYNEQFF
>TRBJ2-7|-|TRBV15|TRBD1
TGTGCCACCACGGCCGACAGGGGATCTTACGAGCAGTACTTC
CATTADRGSYEQYF
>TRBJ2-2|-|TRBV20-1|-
TGCAGTGCTAGTGACAGTGCGAGAACCGGGGAGCTGTTTTTT
CSASDSARTGELFF
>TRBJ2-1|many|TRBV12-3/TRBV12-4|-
TGTGCCAGCAGCTTCAAACTGGGCAATGAGCAGTTCTTC
CASSFKLGNEQFF
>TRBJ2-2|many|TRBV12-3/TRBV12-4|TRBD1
TGTGCCAGCAGTTGGATAGGGGGACAGGGGGTCAAGAACACCGGGGAGCTGTTTTTT
CASSWIGGQGVKNTGELFF
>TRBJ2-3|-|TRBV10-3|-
TGTGCCATCAGTGAGTCCAGGGGTATGGATACGCAGTATTTT
CAISESRGMDTQYF
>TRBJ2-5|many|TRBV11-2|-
TGTGCCAGCAGCTTAGATGGCAGATTCCAAGAGACCCAGTACTTC
CASSLDGRFQETQYF
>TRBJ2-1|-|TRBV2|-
TGTGCCAGCAGCCTCCCTACCGTGCGTCTTTCCTACAATGAGCAGTTCTTC
CASSLPTVRLSYNEQFF
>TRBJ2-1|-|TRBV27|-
TGTGCCAGCAGCCGGAAGCGCTTGAGCTCCTACAATGAGCAGTTCTTC
CASSRKRLSSYNEQFF
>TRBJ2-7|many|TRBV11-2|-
TGTGCCAGCAGCCACGGGACCTTGGGGTCCTACGAGCAGTACTTC
CASSHGTLGSYEQYF
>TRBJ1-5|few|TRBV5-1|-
TGCGCCAGCAGCTTGGCCGGGACAACGGAAAAGCATTTT
CASSLAGTTEKHF
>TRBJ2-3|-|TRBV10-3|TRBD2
TGTGCCATCAGTCCGGGGACTAGCGGGAGGGGCACGCAGTATTTT
CAISPGTSGRGTQYF
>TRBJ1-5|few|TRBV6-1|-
TGTGCCAGCACCTCACAGGGCAATCAGCCCCAGCATTTT
CASTSQGNQPQHF
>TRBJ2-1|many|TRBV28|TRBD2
TGTGCCAGCAGTTTTAGCAGCGGGAGGGGTAGTGAGCAGTTCTTC
CASSFSSGRGSEQFF
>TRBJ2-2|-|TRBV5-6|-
TGTGCCAGCTCCCGCCAGGGGGGAACCGGGGAGCTGTTTTTT
CASSRQGGTGELFF
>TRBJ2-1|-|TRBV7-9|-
TGTGCCAGCAGCTTAGGATCCTCCGAGGAGAGTCTCTTC
CASSLGSSEESLF
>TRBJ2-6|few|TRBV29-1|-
TGCAGCGTGCAGGGTGCTGGGGCCAACGTCCTGACTTTC
CSVQGAGANVLTF
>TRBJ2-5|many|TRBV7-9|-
TGTGCCAGCAGCTTGGGCGTGCGAGACCAAGAGACCCAGTACTTC
CASSLGVRDQETQYF
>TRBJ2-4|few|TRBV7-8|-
TGTGCCAGCAGCCCTCCGAGGCTAGCCAAAAACATTCAGTACTTC
CASSPPRLAKNIQYF
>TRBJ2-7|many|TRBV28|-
TGTGCCAGCAGTCCCCAGGGCTACGAGCAGTACTTC
CASSPQGYEQYF
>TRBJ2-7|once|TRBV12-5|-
TGTGCTAGTGGCTTGGACATACTCTACGAGCAGTACTTC
CASGLDILYEQYF
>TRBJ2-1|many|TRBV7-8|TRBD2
TGTGCCAGCAGCTTATCTGGAGGACTAGCGGGGCTGTACAATGAGCAGTTCTTC
CASSLSGGLAGLYNEQFF
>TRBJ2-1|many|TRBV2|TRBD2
TGTGCCAGCAGACTAGCGGGGGCATACAATGAGCAGTTCTTC
CASRLAGAYNEQFF
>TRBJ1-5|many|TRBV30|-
TGTGCCTGGAGCGCAAAAATTCACAATCAGCCCCAGCATTTT
CAWSAKIHNQPQHF
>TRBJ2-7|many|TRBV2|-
TGTGCCAGCAGTGGTGGACCGACCTACGAGCAGTACTTC
CASSGGPTYEQYF
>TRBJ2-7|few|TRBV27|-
TGTGCCAGCAGTCTCCAACCCTTAGCGGAAGTGGGATCCTACGAGCAGTACTTC
CASSLQPLAEVGSYEQYF
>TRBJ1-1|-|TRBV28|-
TGTGCCAGCAGTGATCCCCGGACAGCGAACACTGAAGCTTTCTTT
CASSDPRTANTEAFF
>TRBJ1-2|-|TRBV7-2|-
TGTGCCAGCAGCTTAGAGCTGGGTGACTATGGCTACACCTTC
CASSLELGDYGYTF
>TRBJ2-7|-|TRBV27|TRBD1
TGTGCCAGCAGTCCACGACAGGGGAACGAGCAGTACTTC
CASSPRQGNEQYF